A selection of T cell receptor beta chains follows, all from one sample in a study of T cells expressing NK-cell markers. No DNA is given; TCRdb re-called the 5' RACE reads and lists each CDR3 protein once. In all, the sample yields around 470,000 distinct CDR3 sequences. The sequenced material came from blood T cells: a sorted CD56 or NKG2C T cell subset, CD4+ or CD8+ T cells, or bulk PBMC T cells (not recorded which). The source of these receptors is a woman aged 50 to 65 in good health. Both conserved end residues are part of each CDR3.

J | V | CDR3
TRBJ2-3 | TRBV20-1 | CSARGAVVASTDTQYF
TRBJ1-5 | TRBV7-8 | CASSGLEGNQPQHF
TRBJ2-7 | TRBV20-1 | CSAEGSGTSGYEQYF
TRBJ2-2 | TRBV9 | CASSVRGLGQGPSGELFF
TRBJ1-3 | TRBV9 | CASSQAGGSGNTIYF
TRBJ2-3 | TRBV12-5 | CASGLKRVQADTQYF
TRBJ2-2 | TRBV20-1 | CSARDRSRGNAGELFF
TRBJ1-6 | TRBV20-1 | CSALSGAGGNSPLHF
TRBJ2-5 | TRBV7-8 | CASSLLGARETQYF
TRBJ2-4 | TRBV7-9 | CASSLMAGSGGAYIQYF
TRBJ2-7 | TRBV29-1 | CSVFGNSFDEQYF
TRBJ2-7 | TRBV27 | CASSLLFGWDEQYF
TRBJ2-5 | TRBV3-1 | CASSQGGASETQYF
TRBJ1-1 | TRBV3-1 | CASSQDTGSGAEAFF
TRBJ1-1 | TRBV29-1 | CSVDSGRGRAEAFF
TRBJ1-5 | TRBV28 | CASSPLPGGMNQPQHF
TRBJ2-7 | TRBV12-3/TRBV12-4 | CASSWREGVYEQYF
TRBJ2-6 | TRBV9 | CASRGGSGANVLTF
TRBJ2-1 | TRBV14 | CASSLLGRESEQFF
TRBJ2-1 | TRBV20-1 | CSASLAGGWSSYNEQFF
TRBJ1-5 | TRBV19 | CASTPIGDFSSQPQHF
TRBJ2-1 | TRBV12-3/TRBV12-4 | CASRPSLAGVFSEQFF
TRBJ2-1 | TRBV4-1 | CASSKPGLGDEQFF
TRBJ1-4 | TRBV29-1 | CSVVRAEKLFF
TRBJ2-2 | TRBV7-9 | CASSSYRGRIQNTGELFF
TRBJ2-3 | TRBV5-4 | CASGLSGTTDTQYF
TRBJ2-2 | TRBV2 | CASSEGGSWSGELFF
TRBJ1-3 | TRBV7-9 | CASSSDRGISGNTIYF
TRBJ2-1 | TRBV12-3/TRBV12-4 | CASSLMDRLAGVFF
TRBJ2-5 | TRBV3-1 | CASSQDIVIGQETQYF
TRBJ2-5 | TRBV5-5 | CASSLVKRDRETSQETQYF
TRBJ2-1 | TRBV5-5 | CASSSREYNNEQFF
TRBJ2-3 | TRBV6-4 | CASSDELAGTDTQYF
TRBJ1-5 | TRBV19 | CASSIDHAGTNQPQHF
TRBJ2-7 | TRBV5-1 | CASSLVQNHEQYF
TRBJ1-2 | TRBV15 | CATSRDWGGQGLFNGYTF
TRBJ2-3 | TRBV15 | CATSRDLVGTDTQYF
TRBJ2-7 | TRBV9 | CASSVAGAGPPYEQYF
TRBJ2-6 | TRBV30 | CAWSVRVVETFSGANVLTF
TRBJ2-2 | TRBV4-1 | CASRQPGLAGDRAGELFF
TRBJ1-4 | TRBV18 | CASSPSSGATNEKLFF
TRBJ1-1 | TRBV10-2 | CATRGTRWPEAFF
TRBJ1-3 | TRBV6-1 | CASRGVGNTIYF